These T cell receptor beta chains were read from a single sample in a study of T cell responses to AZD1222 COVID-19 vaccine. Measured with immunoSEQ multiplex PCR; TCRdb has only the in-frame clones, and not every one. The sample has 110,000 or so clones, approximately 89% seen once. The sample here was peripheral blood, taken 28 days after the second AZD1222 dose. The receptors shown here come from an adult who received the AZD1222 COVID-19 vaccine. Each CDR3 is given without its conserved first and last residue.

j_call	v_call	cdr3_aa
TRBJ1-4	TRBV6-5	ASSRHREEEKLF
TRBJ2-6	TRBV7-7	ASSIGGGAGANVLT
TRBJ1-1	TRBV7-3	ASSLNPGQGVMTAF
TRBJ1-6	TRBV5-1	ASSAGQDNSPLH
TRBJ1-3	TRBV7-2	ASSPQGGGGNAIY
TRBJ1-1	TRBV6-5	ASIGQGPPEAF
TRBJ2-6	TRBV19	ASQDFINRDFSGANVLT
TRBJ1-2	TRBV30	AWSPQASNYGYT
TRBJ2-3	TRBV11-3	ASSLGSYRTDTQY
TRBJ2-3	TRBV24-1	ATSRGWGGTDTQY
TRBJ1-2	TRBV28	ASSPRTQYGYT
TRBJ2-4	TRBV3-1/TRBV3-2	ASSGRDRGNIQY
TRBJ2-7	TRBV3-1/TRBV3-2	ASSQGLGRQY
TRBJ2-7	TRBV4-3	ASSQDEGVAYEQY
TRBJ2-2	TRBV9	ASSLQPNTGELF
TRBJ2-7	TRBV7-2	ASSLVPGGDAEQY
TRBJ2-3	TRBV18	ASSPRLAAFEGDTQY
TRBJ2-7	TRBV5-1	ASSWGTSGRLDEQY
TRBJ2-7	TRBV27	ASGGATSGLYEQY
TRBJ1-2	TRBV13	ASSLVGQGNYGYT
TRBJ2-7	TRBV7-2	ASSSGLAGGYEQY
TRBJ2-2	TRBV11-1	ASSRKRNTGELF
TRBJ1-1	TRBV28	ASRWGTNTEAF
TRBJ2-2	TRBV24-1	ATSVTGAAGELF
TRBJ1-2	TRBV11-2	ASSLGGTYGYT
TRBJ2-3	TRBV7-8	ASSLQKNTDTQY
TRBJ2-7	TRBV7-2	ASSSGGVRNYEQY
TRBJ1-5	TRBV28	ASSRLRSNQPQH
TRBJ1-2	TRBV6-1	ASSEAAAGYT
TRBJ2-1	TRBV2	ASKAGDWGNEQF
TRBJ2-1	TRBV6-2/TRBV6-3	ASSSPRREQF
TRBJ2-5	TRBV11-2	ASSSLVPGRKGETQY
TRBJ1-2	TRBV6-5	ASSMEQWGYT
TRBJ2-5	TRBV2	ASSERGRVGETQY
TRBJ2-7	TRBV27	ASRPGQPLYEQY
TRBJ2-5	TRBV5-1	ASSSRDSIQETQY
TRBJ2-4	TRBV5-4	ASSIQAGEINIQY
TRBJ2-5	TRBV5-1	ASSLDGRDTETQY
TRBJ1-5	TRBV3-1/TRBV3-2	ASSQYAGDQPQH
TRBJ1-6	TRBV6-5	ASLDRGNSPLH
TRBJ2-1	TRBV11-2	ASSWTSGSNEQF